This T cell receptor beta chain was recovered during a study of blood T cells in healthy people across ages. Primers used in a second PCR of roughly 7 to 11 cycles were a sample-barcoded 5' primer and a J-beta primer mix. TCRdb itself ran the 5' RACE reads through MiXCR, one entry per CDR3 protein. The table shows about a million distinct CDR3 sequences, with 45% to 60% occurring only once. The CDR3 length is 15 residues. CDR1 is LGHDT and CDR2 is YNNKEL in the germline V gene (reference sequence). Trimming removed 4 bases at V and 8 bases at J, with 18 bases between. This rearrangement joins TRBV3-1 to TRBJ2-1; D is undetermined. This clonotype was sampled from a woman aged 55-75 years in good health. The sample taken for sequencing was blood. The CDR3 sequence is CASSPQIGVGYEQFF. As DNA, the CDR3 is TGTGCCAGCAGCCCACAAATAGGCGTGGGCTATGAGCAGTTCTTC.